Following are 28 T cell receptor beta chains from one sample sequenced in a study of T cell repertoires in cytomegalovirus infection. TCRdb reprocessed the reads via MiXCR and lists one record per CDR3 protein. The data contain around 130,000 distinct CDR3 sequences, 20% to 30% of them seen just once; the ten biggest clones take up 34%. Their specific antigens are unknown. Specimen: PBMCs, sequenced either directly or after in vitro stimulation (not recorded which). The source of these receptors is a human donor in good health (CMV status not recorded). Some clones in this sample may be carry-over from other donors' samples.

Many counts were recorded for this clonotype. The chain is built from TRBV7-2 and TRBJ2-7, with TRBD2 matching over 9 bases. This CDR3 has 15 residues. Germline CDR1 reads SGHTA; CDR2 reads FQGNSA. The junction had 9 bases not matched to a gene; V was cut back by 5 bases and J by 4 bases. CDR3 in DNA: TGTGCCAGCAGCCGACCGGGACTAGCAGAGTACGAGCAGTACTTC. The encoded protein is CASSRPGLAEYEQYF.

The table lists this clonotype with many counts. The chain has TRBV7-2 and TRBJ2-5, with TRBD2 as a possible D gene (6 bases). V was shortened by 1 base and J by 2 bases, with 8 bases between the two germline ends. Germline V lookup: CDR1 SGHTA, CDR2 FQGNSA. The CDR3 runs to 14 residues. CDR3 nucleotide sequence: TGTGCCAGCAGCTTAGTAGCGGTTCAAGAGACCCAGTACTTC. Translated, it gives CASSLVAVQETQYF.

This clonotype was recorded once. V usage is TRBV6-2 or TRBV6-3 and J usage is TRBJ2-2; the D call may be TRBD1 or TRBD2 (5 bases each). This CDR3 has 15 amino acids. V shed 0 bases and J shed 5 bases, with 10 bases lying between them. Germline loops: CDR1 MNHEY, CDR2 SVGEGT. CDR3 nucleotide sequence: TGTGCCAGCAGTTACTCCAGGGAGAGGACCGGGGAGCTGTTTTTT. It yields the protein CASSYSRERTGELFF.

This clonotype was seen only a few times. The rearrangement uses TRBV12-3 or TRBV12-4 and TRBJ2-6, with unresolved D. This CDR3 contains 14 residues. V lost 9 bases and J lost 0, with 9 bases in between. The DNA for the CDR3 is TGTGCCAGTATCCGAGCCTCTGGGGCCAACGTCCTGACTTTC. It encodes CASIRASGANVLTF.

This clonotype was counted many times. V is TRBV7-2 and J is TRBJ2-1; D ambiguous. Germline CDR1 is SGHTA and CDR2 is FQGNSA. The CDR3 is 14 residues long. Between the trimmed V and J ends, which lost 3 bases and 3 bases, there was a span of 9 bases. CDR3 sequence (DNA): TGTGCCAGCAGCTTCCCCCTTCTCTACAATGAGCAGTTCTTC. This gives the protein CASSFPLLYNEQFF. Filled out from reference TRBV7-2 and TRBJ2-1, the complete variable domain reads GAGVSQSPSNKVTEKGKDVELRCDPISGHTALYWYRQSLGQGLEFLIYFQGNSAPDKSGLPSDRFSAERTGGSVSTLTIQRTQQEDSAVYLCASSFPLLYNEQFFGPGTRLTVL.

The chain uses TRBV6-5 and TRBJ2-1; TRBD1 or TRBD2 may be the D gene (5 bases each). Germline V gene data show CDR1 as MNHEY and CDR2 as SVGAGI. This CDR3 has 15 amino acids. Trimming pared 4 bases from V and 5 bases from J, leaving 15 bases between. CDR3 loop: CASSFRGVGDNEQFF. The CDR3 DNA sequence: TGTGCCAGCAGTTTCCGAGGTGTGGGGGACAATGAGCAGTTCTTC.

The V gene is TRBV24-1, the J gene TRBJ2-2; a weak D match, TRBD1 (6 bases). Trimming removed 4 bases at V and 6 bases at J, with 11 bases between. There are 14 residues in the CDR3. In germline, CDR1 is KGHDR, CDR2 SFDVKD. The CDR3 reads CATSESTGPGELFF. The CDR3 bases are TGTGCCACCAGTGAGTCCACAGGGCCCGGGGAGCTGTTTTTT.

V and J are TRBV5-1 and TRBJ2-5; 16 nucleotides align to TRBD2. The CDR3 covers 17 residues. Per the germline V gene, CDR1 is SGHRS and CDR2 is YFSETQ. V trimming: 4 bases; J trimming: 4 bases; junction bases outside the gene matches: 7. CDR3 DNA sequence: TGCGCCAGCAGCCCGGGACTAGCGGGAGGGCCGCGAGAGACCCAGTACTTC. The encoded protein is CASSPGLAGGPRETQYF.

The genes are TRBV20-1 and TRBJ1-5; 9 positions match TRBD1. This CDR3 is built from 16 residues. CDR1 and CDR2 (germline): DFQATT, SNEGSKA (reference sequence). The V gene end was trimmed by 0 bases and the J gene end by 3 bases; junction bases not matched to a gene: 6. CDR3 protein: CSARDWDRVSNQPQHF. The CDR3 DNA is TGCAGTGCTAGAGATTGGGACAGGGTATCCAATCAGCCCCAGCATTTT.

This clonotype occurred a few times. The chain recombines TRBV7-2 with TRBJ2-3; D uncertain. The CDR3 sequence is 14 residues long. CDR1 and CDR2 (germline): SGHTA, FQGNSA. Trimming took off 3 bases at V and 6 bases at J, with 13 bases between the two ends. For the CDR3, the DNA is TGTGCCAGCAGCTTGACACCATCCCGGGATACGCAGTATTTT. Translating gives CASSLTPSRDTQYF.

This clonotype was seen a few times. This chain joins TRBV20-1 and TRBJ2-5; either TRBD1 or TRBD2 may fit D (5 bases each). Trimming removed 6 bases from V and 7 bases from J, with 15 bases in between. The CDR3 runs 12 residues. Germline-derived CDR1 and CDR2 are DFQATT and SNEGSKA (reference sequence). The DNA of the CDR3 is TGCAGTGCGAAAGGGGACCGGGGGACCCAGTACTTC. Encoded protein: CSAKGDRGTQYF.

This clonotype was detected a few times. The chain joins TRBV15 to TRBJ2-7, with a possible D match to TRBD1 (6 bases). CDR3 length: 14 residues. V lost 0 bases and J lost 5, with 11 bases in between. The germline V gene encodes CDR1 LNHNV and CDR2 YYDKDF (reference sequence). CDR3 loop: CATSRDPRGNEQYV. DNA for the CDR3: TGTGCCACCAGCAGAGATCCCAGGGGTAACGAGCAGTACGTC.

CDR3 protein: CASSLSASADTQYF. The CDR3 DNA sequence: TGTGCCAGCAGCCTCTCCGCGTCGGCAGATACGCAGTATTTT. This chain links TRBV3-1 with TRBJ2-3; D not resolved. The V gene lost 4 bases and the J gene lost 4 bases, with 12 bases spanning the gap. Germline V gene data show CDR1 as LGHDT and CDR2 as YNNKEL (reference sequence). This CDR3 region has 14 residues.

The CDR3 protein is CASSVAGPTYEQYV. DNA of the CDR3: TGTGCCAGCAGTGTCGCGGGGCCGACCTACGAGCAGTACGTC. This chain links TRBV6-2 or TRBV6-3 with TRBJ2-7; a weak D match, TRBD2 (6 bases). The V and J ends lost 5 bases and 2 bases respectively, with 13 bases between them. CDR1 is MNHEY and CDR2 is SVGEGT in the germline V gene. The CDR3 is 14 amino acids.

V and J are TRBV6-2 or TRBV6-3 and TRBJ2-7; no definite D call. The V end lost 0 bases, the J end lost 2 bases, and 2 bases lay between the germline ends. This CDR3 region has 12 residues. The V gene's germline CDR1 is MNHEY and CDR2 SVGEGT. DNA for the CDR3: TGTGCCAGCAGTTACTCGGCCTACGAGCAGTACGTC. This translates into CASSYSAYEQYV.

This chain links TRBV7-2 with TRBJ2-3; D is possibly TRBD2 (5 bases). Looked up from germline, CDR1 is SGHTA and CDR2 is FQGNSA. The CDR3 totals 15 residues. V lost 3 bases to trimming and J lost 0 bases, with 10 bases between them. For the CDR3, the DNA is TGTGCCAGCAGCTTTTCAGGAGGTAGCACAGATACGCAGTATTTT. Its translation is CASSFSGGSTDTQYF.

Here the CDR3 reads CASSQGQNYGYTF. In DNA, the CDR3 is TGTGCCAGCAGTCAGGGCCAGAACTATGGCTACACCTTC. The V gene is TRBV27, the J gene TRBJ1-2; D might be TRBD1 (5 bases). V was trimmed by 5 bases and J by 2 bases, leaving 9 bases between them. Germline V gene lookup returns CDR1 MNHEY and CDR2 SMNVEV (reference sequence). The CDR3 runs 13 residues.

This clonotype was detected only once. Since a much larger clone is just one base distant, this may be a read error. In DNA, the CDR3 is TGTGTCAGCAGCTTATCTTCGTGGGGACAGATCCAAGAGACCCAGTACTTC. It codes for CVSSLSSWGQIQETQYF. The chain is built from TRBV11-2 and TRBJ2-5, with 7 bases that match TRBD1. This CDR3 has 17 residues. CDR1 and CDR2 (germline): SGHAT, FQNNGV.

This clonotype was seen at least ten times. The rearrangement joins TRBV15 to TRBJ2-3; 8 nucleotides align to TRBD2. The CDR3 is made up of 19 amino acids. Losses at the gene ends were 0 bases for V and 2 bases for J; bases not matched to a gene: 13. CDR1 is LNHNV and CDR2 is YYDKDF in the germline V gene (reference sequence). The CDR3: CATSREQKAGVGLTDTQYF. CDR3 nucleotides: TGTGCCACCAGCAGAGAGCAAAAAGCGGGAGTCGGACTCACAGATACGCAGTATTTT.

This clonotype was picked up many times. This chain connects TRBV6-1 to TRBJ2-1, with TRBD2 matching 8 bases. The V and J ends lost 7 bases and 8 bases, in that order; junction bases with no gene match: 13. The CDR3 is made up of 15 amino acids. Germline lookup yields CDR1 MNHNS and CDR2 SASEGT. The CDR3 loop reads CASTSGSGSNYEQFF. The CDR3 DNA reads TGTGCCAGCACCTCGGGGAGCGGGAGTAATTATGAGCAGTTCTTC.

This clonotype was picked up many times. V is TRBV7-9 and J is TRBJ1-5; perhaps TRBD1 as D (5 bases). The CDR3 is made up of 16 amino acids. Germline values: CDR1 SEHNR, CDR2 FQNEAQ (reference sequence). Trimming removed 0 bases from V and 4 bases from J, with 13 bases in between. CDR3 loop: CASSLAESTANQPQHF. DNA for the CDR3: TGTGCCAGCAGCTTAGCTGAGTCGACAGCGAATCAGCCCCAGCATTTT.

J is TRBJ2-5 and V is TRBV4-1, with a tentative D call TRBD1 (6 bases). CDR1 and CDR2 (germline): MGHRA, YSYEKL. This CDR3 has 11 residues. V was cut by 2 bases and J by 13 bases, with 11 bases left in between. CDR3 DNA sequence: TGCGCCAGCAGCCAACAGGGGACACTGTACTTC. Its translation: CASSQQGTLYF.

This clonotype was seen more than once but under ten times. V and J are TRBV7-2 and TRBJ2-3; D is unclear. Germline V lookup: CDR1 SGHTA, CDR2 FQGNSA. The CDR3 spans 12 residues. V shed 5 bases and J shed 5 bases, with 8 bases lying between them. The DNA for the CDR3 is TGTGCCAGCAGCATATACGGAGATACGCAGTATTTT. This gives the protein CASSIYGDTQYF.

The chain recombines TRBV7-6 with TRBJ2-2, with D tentatively TRBD1 (5 bases). With 6 bases removed from V and 7 bases from J, the gap between germline ends came to 12 bases. This CDR3 spans 13 amino acids. Germline V lookup: CDR1 SGHVS, CDR2 FNYEAQ. CDR3 DNA sequence: TGTGCCAGCAGTTCTCAGGGCGGCGGGGAGCTGTTTTTT. It codes for CASSSQGGGELFF.

This clonotype was detected many times. This sequence joins TRBV7-2 and TRBJ2-5; D is undetermined. V was shortened by 3 bases and J by 2 bases, with 10 bases between the two germline ends. The CDR3 has 14 amino acids. CDR1 is SGHTA, CDR2 FQGNSA, per germline. For the CDR3, the DNA is TGTGCCAGCAGCTTGTTCAACGGACAAGAGACCCAGTACTTC. Its translation is CASSLFNGQETQYF.

This clonotype was counted ten times or more. This chain joins TRBV24-1 and TRBJ2-1, with 12 bases that match TRBD2. CDR3 length: 19 residues. CDR1 is KGHDR, CDR2 SFDVKD, per germline. V shed 3 bases and J 9 bases; nucleotides not matched to a gene: 17. The CDR3 coding sequence is TGTGCCACCAGTGATGCCCGGACTAGCGGGAAGGGTTCGATGTTTGAGCAGTTCTTC. This gives the protein CATSDARTSGKGSMFEQFF.

This clonotype was found many times. The DNA for the CDR3 is TGTGCCAGCAGCTTAGTTTCGGGTGTCGCTAGCACAGATACGCAGTATTTT. It translates to CASSLVSGVASTDTQYF. The rearrangement joins TRBV7-2 to TRBJ2-3; D remains unclear. The CDR3 has 17 residues. CDR1 is SGHTA and CDR2 is FQGNSA in the germline V gene. V was pared by 1 base and J by 0 bases, with 14 bases between.

This clonotype came up a few times. This sequence joins TRBV6-2 or TRBV6-3 and TRBJ2-7; D not certain. V lost 4 bases and J 7 bases, leaving 14 bases between the germline ends. This CDR3 comprises 13 residues. Per the germline V gene, CDR1 is MNHEY and CDR2 is SVGEGT. CDR3 loop: CASSSTDGLEQYF. The CDR3 DNA reads as TGTGCCAGCAGTTCCACGGACGGCCTGGAGCAGTACTTC.